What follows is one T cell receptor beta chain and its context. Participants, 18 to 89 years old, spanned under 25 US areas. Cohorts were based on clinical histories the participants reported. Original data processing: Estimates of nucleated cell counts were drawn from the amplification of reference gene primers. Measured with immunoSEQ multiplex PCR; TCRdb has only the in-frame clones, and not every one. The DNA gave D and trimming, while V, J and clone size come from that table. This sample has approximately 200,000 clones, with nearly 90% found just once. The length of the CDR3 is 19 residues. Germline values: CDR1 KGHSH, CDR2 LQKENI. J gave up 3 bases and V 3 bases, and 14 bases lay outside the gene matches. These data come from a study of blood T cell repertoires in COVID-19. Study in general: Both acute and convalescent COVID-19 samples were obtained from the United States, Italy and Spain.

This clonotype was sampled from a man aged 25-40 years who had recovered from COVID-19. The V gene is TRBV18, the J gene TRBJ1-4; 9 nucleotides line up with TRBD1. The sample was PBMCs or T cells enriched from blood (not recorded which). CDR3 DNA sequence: TGTGCCAGCTCACCCCGGGACAGGGCCCTGTCGGGGGCTAATGAAAAACTGTTTTTT. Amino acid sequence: CASSPRDRALSGANEKLFF.